The 21 T cell receptor beta chains listed next were all sequenced from one sample in a study of T cell responses to AZD1222 COVID-19 vaccine. The method was immunoSEQ multiplex PCR; TCRdb's version includes in-frame clones alone and lacks a portion of them. This table has 130,000 or so clones, 85% to 95% appearing once. The specimen comprised peripheral blood, sampled on day 0 of AZD1222 vaccination. These TCRs come from an adult in good health.

CDR3 loop: CATSDGTGVYGYTF. Written as DNA, the CDR3 is TGTGCCACCAGTGATGGGACAGGGGTATATGGCTACACCTTC. The J gene is TRBJ1-2, the V gene TRBV24-1, with TRBD1 matching over 10 bases. CDR1 is KGHDR, CDR2 SFDVKD, per germline. The CDR3 length is 14 residues. After removal of 3 bases from V and 5 bases from J, the junction contained 2 bases not matched to a gene.

The chain employs TRBV6-4 and TRBJ2-3; D gene unclear. This CDR3 is built from 13 residues. Germline V gene data show CDR1 as MRHNA and CDR2 as SNTAGT. The V end lost 0 bases, the J end lost 2 bases, and 3 bases lay between the germline ends. The CDR3 protein is CASSDSNTDTQYF. Here the CDR3 DNA reads TGTGCCAGCAGTGACTCCAACACAGATACGCAGTATTTT.

The chain carries TRBV30 and TRBJ1-1; possibly TRBD1 for D (6 bases). The ends were cut back, 0 bases at V and 0 bases at J, with 17 bases in the middle. The CDR3 length is 17 residues. Germline V gene lookup returns CDR1 GTSNPN and CDR2 SVGIG (reference sequence). CDR3 bases: TGTGCCTGGAGTGTACCAGGGGCAGCCGGGGTGAACACTGAAGCTTTCTTT. It is translated as CAWSVPGAAGVNTEAFF.

V usage is TRBV4-3 and J usage is TRBJ2-1, with 15 bases aligning to TRBD2. V dropped 3 bases and J dropped 0; count of bases not matched to a gene: 6. Germline V lookup: CDR1 LGHNA, CDR2 YSLEER. This CDR3 is 19 amino acids long. The chain's CDR3 is CASSQPSGLAGGSYNEQFF. DNA for the CDR3: TGCGCCAGCAGCCAGCCATCGGGACTAGCGGGAGGCTCCTACAATGAGCAGTTCTTC.

The chain has TRBV28 and TRBJ1-4; D remains ambiguous. CDR1 and CDR2 (germline): MDHEN, SYDVKM. This CDR3 region has 14 residues. Trimming removed 7 bases at V and 8 bases at J, with 17 bases between. CDR3 amino acids: CASTRDNGGEKLFF. CDR3 bases: TGTGCCAGCACTAGGGATAACGGTGGGGAAAAACTGTTTTTT.

In this sample, this clone turned up once. The CDR3: CASSHVAGEKSNSPLHF. CDR3 coding DNA: TGCGCCAGCAGCCATGTCGCGGGGGAAAAAAGTAATTCACCCCTCCACTTT. This chain links TRBV4-1 with TRBJ1-6; a possible D gene is TRBD1 (5 bases). The V end was cut by 3 bases, the J end by 6 bases, with 18 bases between. Germline assignment: CDR1 MGHRA and CDR2 YSYEKL. CDR3 length: 17 residues.

This rearrangement joins TRBV2 to TRBJ1-2; D uncertain. Germline CDR1 SNHLY, CDR2 FYNNEI. The CDR3 loop spans 11 amino acids. Trimming left V 7 bases short and J 2 bases short, with 5 bases between. CDR3 residues: CASTQNYGYTF. The CDR3 DNA is TGTGCCAGCACTCAGAACTATGGCTACACCTTC.

The chain couples TRBV7-9 to TRBJ1-2; D gene ambiguous. This CDR3 has 13 amino acids. CDR1 is SEHNR, CDR2 FQNEAQ, per germline (reference sequence). The V end lost 4 bases, the J end lost 2 bases, and 8 bases lay between the germline ends. The DNA for the CDR3 is TGTGCCAGCAGCTCCGACACGAACTATGGCTACACCTTC. This gives the protein CASSSDTNYGYTF.

The chain links TRBV6-2 or TRBV6-3 to TRBJ1-5; D is possibly TRBD1 (6 bases). V was clipped by 5 bases and J by 9 bases, with 17 bases between them. The germline gives CDR1 MNHEY, CDR2 SVGEGT. The CDR3 covers 14 residues. CDR3 in DNA: TGTGCCAGCAGTACGGGGGGGGGCTTTGGGCCCCAGCATTTT. It encodes CASSTGGGFGPQHF.

This clone was recorded once. The J gene is TRBJ1-4, the V gene TRBV15; 10 bases are a match to TRBD1. J lost 8 bases, V lost 1 base, and 4 bases had no gene match. The CDR3 is 15 amino acids. Germline V lookup: CDR1 LNHNV, CDR2 YYDKDF (reference sequence). Written as DNA, the CDR3 is TGTGCCACCAGCAGAGGGGACAGGGGAAGGGAAAAACTGTTTTTT. Protein product: CATSRGDRGREKLFF.

The chain couples TRBV6-2 or TRBV6-3 to TRBJ1-5, with D possibly being TRBD1 (5 bases). The V gene's germline CDR1 is MNHEY and CDR2 SVGEGT. The CDR3 sequence is 17 residues long. The V gene lost 0 bases and the J gene lost 1 base, with 13 bases spanning the gap. The CDR3 bases are TGTGCCAGCAGTTACTCGACCCGGGGGACCAGCAATCAGCCCCAGCATTTT. Translating gives CASSYSTRGTSNQPQHF.

CDR3 bases: TGTGCCAGCAGCTTGGGGATAGACGTGTCCAATGAGCAGTTCTTC. Amino acid sequence: CASSLGIDVSNEQFF. The chain recombines TRBV5-6 with TRBJ2-1; D remains ambiguous. V was clipped by 0 bases and J by 6 bases, with 13 bases between them. The CDR3 sequence is 15 residues long. Germline-derived CDR1 and CDR2 are SGHDT and YYEEEE.

The chain couples TRBV28 to TRBJ1-5, with TRBD1 matching 8 bases. The CDR3 sequence is 17 residues long. The germline V gene encodes CDR1 MDHEN and CDR2 SYDVKM. The J segment lost 0 bases and the V segment lost 5 bases, leaving 9 bases of the junction unmatched. This CDR3 is CASSATRGRISNQPQHF. The CDR3 nucleotides read TGTGCCAGCAGTGCCACCAGGGGGCGCATTAGCAATCAGCCCCAGCATTTT.

V is TRBV11-2 and J is TRBJ2-7; D unresolved. Germline V gene data show CDR1 as SGHAT and CDR2 as FQNNGV. V lost 5 bases and J lost 6, with 11 bases in between. The CDR3 has 12 amino acids. CDR3 protein: CASSPRYFEQYF. The CDR3 nucleotides read TGTGCCAGCAGCCCGAGGTACTTCGAGCAGTACTTC.

In nucleotides, the CDR3 is TGCGCCAGCAGCACCAATCCGGGACTAGGCACAGATACGCAGTATTTT. It is translated as CASSTNPGLGTDTQYF. The chain carries TRBV5-1 and TRBJ2-3, with 8 bases that match TRBD2. The V and J ends lost 4 bases and 1 base, in that order; junction bases with no gene match: 8. Germline loops: CDR1 SGHRS, CDR2 YFSETQ. The CDR3 extends over 16 amino acids.

The chain couples TRBV5-4 to TRBJ1-2; D is unresolved. Trimming stripped 4 bases from V and 0 bases from J, with 13 bases between. Germline V gene lookup returns CDR1 SGHNT and CDR2 YYREEE (reference sequence). CDR3 length: 15 residues. DNA for the CDR3: TGTGCCAGCAGCCCCAGAGCGGAGTCTAACTATGGCTACACCTTC. Amino acid sequence: CASSPRAESNYGYTF.

The CDR3 region is CASSGPSSEAFF. In DNA, the CDR3 is TGTGCCAGCAGTGGGCCAAGCTCTGAAGCTTTCTTT. This chain joins TRBV6-4 and TRBJ1-1; D is unresolved. This CDR3 contains 12 residues. Germline values: CDR1 MRHNA, CDR2 SNTAGT. Trimming took 4 bases from V and 6 from J, leaving 9 bases between them.

This chain links TRBV7-9 with TRBJ1-3; D gene ambiguous. V was pared by 1 base and J by 9 bases, with 7 bases between. Germline CDR1 SEHNR, CDR2 FQNEAQ (reference sequence). This CDR3 has 12 amino acids. The CDR3, as DNA: TGTGCCAGCAGCTTAGGGGCGCTCACCATATATTTT. Its translation is CASSLGALTIYF.

This chain joins TRBV14 and TRBJ2-3; 10 bases are a match to TRBD2. CDR3 size: 15 residues. CDR1 and CDR2 from the germline V gene are SGHDN and FVKESK. Losses at the gene ends were 8 bases for V and 1 base for J; bases not matched to a gene: 6. Here the CDR3 reads CASRLAGAGTDTQYF. The CDR3, as DNA: TGTGCCAGCCGCCTAGCGGGAGCCGGCACAGATACGCAGTATTTT.

The rearrangement links TRBV27 to TRBJ1-1, with 7 nucleotides matching TRBD1. The V gene's germline CDR1 is MNHEY and CDR2 SMNVEV (reference sequence). Trimming cost V 5 bases and J 2 bases; bases outside gene matches: 8. The CDR3 extends over 15 amino acids. The CDR3 bases are TGTGCCAGCAGTCTCCCCGGGACAGCTAACACTGAAGCTTTCTTT. This sequence encodes CASSLPGTANTEAFF.

The gene calls are TRBV5-1 and TRBJ2-7; 8 bases are shared with TRBD2. Germline trimming cut 6 bases from V and 0 bases from J; bases unmatched to any gene: 11. Germline V gene lookup returns CDR1 SGHRS and CDR2 YFSETQ. The CDR3 totals 16 residues. In DNA form, the CDR3 reads TGCGCCAGCACCATCGGGGGGGCAGGAGACTCCTACGAGCAGTACTTC. Translation gives CASTIGGAGDSYEQYF.